This TCR beta chain was recorded in a study of T-cell memory formation after mild COVID-19 (dated by TCRdb to the early 2020s). Background for the entire study: Most TCR sequence clusters were specific to one of the two donors. T-cell clones expanding and contracting after mild COVID-19 in a couple of donors were tracked by longitudinal TCRalpha and TCRbeta repertoire sequencing. The cohort was made up of two young adult volunteers, one female and one male, who were previously healthy. Overall study outcomes, separate from this receptor: SARS-CoV-2 specificity was not confirmed for the second-wave clones peaking on day 37. Clones contracting from day 15 to 85 had balanced CD4/CD8 phenotypes, while a second wave expanding from day 15 to 37 was biased towards CD4+. Contracting CD4+ clones were found mainly in CM and EM memory subsets, while CD8+ clones were enriched in EMRA. Some responding clones were detected in pre-infection memory, which suggested that pre-existing cross-reactive memory T cells had joined the SARS-CoV-2 response. Only a couple of mild cases were covered by the study, and larger cohorts that include severe cases with pre-infection samples were considered necessary.

The instrument given in TCRdb is Illumina NovaSeq 6000. cDNA libraries for TCRalpha and TCRbeta were prepared by 5'RACE using constant-segment primers, with sample barcodes and unique molecular identifiers added. Trizol reagent was used to extract RNA from every sample. Libraries were amplified in two PCR steps, with a second sample barcode and Illumina TruSeq adapters added in the second step. Libraries were sequenced on an Illumina NovaSeq with 2 x 150 bp paired-end reads. The authors' analysis ran thus. Reads were demultiplexed and collapsed into UMI-guided consensus sequences with migec v1.2.7. Using mixcr v2.1.11, UMI consensuses were aligned to TRA and TRB V and J templates and then assembled into clonotypes. Clonotypes were classified as expanded or contracted when called significant by both edgeR and NoisET, with noise models trained on biological replicates. For edgeR calls, the cutoffs were a false discovery rate-adjusted p below 0.01 and a log2 fold-change threshold of 1. As an exploratory analysis of dynamics, PCA with hierarchical clustering was applied to max-normalized trajectories of the 1000 most abundant clonotypes. The CD4 or CD8 phenotype of responding clones was assigned using the separately sequenced CD4+ and CD8+ repertoires. In-frame beta chains were kept once TCRdb had trimmed the public reads at Q25 with fastp and called clones with MiXCR. Each CDR3 protein appears once, grouped with its most common genes and DNA. TCRdb, rather than the study authors, made the V and J calls. In all, the sample holds roughly 580,000 distinct CDR3 sequences, and 18% of those were seen once. The ten largest account for around 12% of the sample.

Ficoll-Paque density gradient centrifugation was used to isolate PBMCs. There are a few counts of this clonotype. It has no known antigen specificity. Base qualities are missing; no much larger clone stands one base away. From the germline V gene (reference sequence), CDR1 is SEHNR and CDR2 is FQNEAQ. V and J lose 3 bases and 0 bases, and a span of 12 bases separates them. From cysteine to phenylalanine, the CDR3 is 16 amino acids long. The sequence is cut down to CDR3 DNA, 48 bases in frame from base 1. The rearranged segments are TRBV7-9 and TRBJ2-1, with the D call perhaps TRBD1 or TRBD2, each one matching 6 bases. This clonotype was obtained from an adult woman who had mild COVID-19 (a few samples of this study predate the infection). The sample titles of this study are shuffled in the database, so cell type and time point are left out; the donor was told from shared clones. The sequenced material came from PBMCs or a T cell subset sorted from them (not recorded which). In nucleotides, the sequence is TGTGCCAGCAGCTTGGGGGGCTTTAGCTCCTACAATGAGCAGTTCTTC. The resulting protein is CASSLGGFSSYNEQFF. The CDR3, completed at both ends by the reference TRBV7-9 and TRBJ2-1 genes, gives the full variable domain DTGVSQNPRHKITKRGQNVTFRCDPISEHNRLYWYRQTLGQGPEFLTYFQNEAQLEKSRLLSDRFSAERPKGSFSTLEIQRTEQGDSAMYLCASSLGGFSSYNEQFFGPGTRLTVL.